The 21 T cell receptor beta chains below were found in one sample sequenced in a study of response to subunit inactivated influenza vaccine. TCRdb re-called the RT-PCR reads through MiXCR, storing one row per CDR3 protein. The sample yields around 320,000 distinct CDR3 sequences, 22% seen once. This specimen was PBMCs from blood, taken roughly 20 months after vaccination. Receptor source: a man between 50 and 75 years old who received an inactivated influenza vaccine.

The V call is TRBV7-9, the J call TRBJ2-7, with D perhaps matching TRBD1 or TRBD2 (5 bases each). CDR1 is SEHNR and CDR2 is FQNEAQ in the germline V gene (reference sequence). CDR3 size: 15 residues. V was trimmed by 4 bases and J by 3 bases, leaving 16 bases between them. The CDR3 bases are TGTGCCAGCAGCTCCCAAGGGGACGGGCACTACGAGCAGTACTTC. Amino acid sequence: CASSSQGDGHYEQYF.

This clonotype came up many times. The chain links TRBV7-2 to TRBJ2-7; the match to TRBD2 covers 9 bases. The V gene end was trimmed by 4 bases and the J gene end by 5 bases; junction bases not matched to a gene: 12. Germline V gene sequence: CDR1 SGHTA, CDR2 FQGNSA. This CDR3 comprises 16 residues. CDR3 nucleotides: TGTGCCAGCAGCTGGAGGGGAGCGGGAGGTAGGAACGAGCAGTACTTC. Amino acids: CASSWRGAGGRNEQYF. Drawing the rest from reference TRBV7-2 and TRBJ2-7, the complete variable domain is GAGVSQSPSNKVTEKGKDVELRCDPISGHTALYWYRQSLGQGLEFLIYFQGNSAPDKSGLPSDRFSAERTGGSVSTLTIQRTQQEDSAVYLCASSWRGAGGRNEQYFGPGTRLTVT.

This clonotype appeared a few times. The CDR3 region is CASTKGGAGELFF. DNA of the CDR3: TGTGCCAGCACCAAGGGGGGGGCCGGGGAGCTGTTTTTT. The chain is built from TRBV9 and TRBJ2-2, with a possible D match to TRBD2 (7 bases). Trimming cost V 6 bases and J 6 bases, with 12 bases left between them. The CDR3 length is 13 residues. Germline values: CDR1 SGDLS, CDR2 YYNGEE. Looking up the rest from reference TRBV9 and TRBJ2-2 gives the full variable domain: DSGVTQTPKHLITATGQRVTLRCSPRSGDLSVYWYQQSLDQGLQFLIQYYNGEERAKGNILERFSAQQFPDLHSELNLSSLELGDSALYFCASTKGGAGELFFGEGSRLTVL.

This clonotype has just a few counts. V is TRBV19 and J is TRBJ1-1, with D perhaps matching TRBD1 (6 bases). Germline V CDR1 and CDR2: LNHDA, SQIVND (reference sequence). Trimming left V 3 bases short and J 5 bases short, with 13 bases between. The CDR3 contains 14 residues. CDR3 coding DNA: TGTGCCAGTAGTATCTCAGGGGTTTGGACTGAAGCTTTCTTT. Amino acid sequence: CASSISGVWTEAFF.

A word on this clonotype: Sequence at one end of the junction differs from germline and may be a read error. The V and J genes are TRBV5-4 and TRBJ2-2; possibly TRBD1 or TRBD2 for D (5 bases each). Germline CDR1 and CDR2: SGHNT and YYREEE (reference sequence). The CDR3 extends over 14 amino acids. CDR3 sequence reads: CASSSGHNTGELFF. CDR3 DNA: TGTGCCAGCAGCTCCGGACATAACACCGGGGAGCTGTTTTTC.

The chain's CDR3 is CASSLVWGGNQPQHF. The CDR3 DNA reads as TGTGCCAGCAGCTTAGTCTGGGGGGGCAATCAGCCCCAGCATTTT. The chain recombines TRBV7-2 with TRBJ1-5; TRBD1 might be the D (5 bases). The CDR3 is 15 residues long. Trimming left V 1 base short and J 2 bases short, with 9 bases between. Germline CDR1 and CDR2: SGHTA and FQGNSA. The whole variable domain, filled in from reference TRBV7-2 and TRBJ1-5, reads GAGVSQSPSNKVTEKGKDVELRCDPISGHTALYWYRQSLGQGLEFLIYFQGNSAPDKSGLPSDRFSAERTGGSVSTLTIQRTQQEDSAVYLCASSLVWGGNQPQHFGDGTRLSIL.

At least ten counts were recorded for this clonotype. The chain joins TRBV28 to TRBJ2-7; D gene unclear. V was shortened by 2 bases and J by 7 bases, with 12 bases between the two germline ends. Germline loops: CDR1 MDHEN, CDR2 SYDVKM. This CDR3 has 13 amino acids. The CDR3 DNA follows: TGTGCCAGCAGTTTAGGACGGTCAAGGGAGCAGTACTTC. Translating it yields CASSLGRSREQYF.

The rearrangement links TRBV12-3 or TRBV12-4 to TRBJ1-6; D uncertain. The CDR3 runs to 13 residues. Trimming left V 6 bases short and J 7 bases short, with 10 bases between. CDR3 coding DNA: TGTGCCAGCAGCGAACTAGGAAATTCACCCCTCCACTTT. It translates to CASSELGNSPLHF.

Only a few counts were recorded for this clonotype. The chain joins TRBV25-1 to TRBJ1-1, with TRBD1 as a possible D gene (5 bases). In germline, CDR1 is MGHDK, CDR2 SYGVNS. The V gene lost 3 bases and the J gene lost 1 base, with 9 bases spanning the gap. The CDR3 is 14 amino acids. For the CDR3, the DNA is TGTGCCAGCAGTGAGACAGCCCGGAACACTGAAGCTTTCTTT. Residues: CASSETARNTEAFF.

This clonotype was counted ten times or more. The V call is TRBV12-3 or TRBV12-4, the J call TRBJ1-4, with D possibly TRBD1 on 6 matching bases. This CDR3 comprises 15 residues. The V end was cut by 5 bases, the J end by 8 bases, with 18 bases between. CDR3 protein: CASSNYREGGEKLFF. In DNA, the CDR3 is TGTGCCAGCAGTAACTACAGGGAAGGTGGCGAAAAACTGTTTTTT.

The chain uses TRBV5-1 and TRBJ2-2; D is possibly TRBD1 or TRBD2 (5 bases each). V was pared by 0 bases and J by 6 bases, with 6 bases between. Germline CDR1 SGHRS, CDR2 YFSETQ. CDR3 length equals 13 residues. The CDR3 spells CASSLAGPGELFF. In nucleotides, the CDR3 is TGCGCCAGCAGCTTGGCGGGGCCCGGGGAGCTGTTTTTT.

This clonotype came up a few times. The rearrangement uses TRBV27 and TRBJ2-3; 9 bases map to TRBD2. Unmatched junction bases numbered 5, after V lost 6 bases and J lost 1 base. This CDR3 contains 15 residues. CDR1 is MNHEY and CDR2 is SMNVEV in the germline V gene (reference sequence). The CDR3 spells CASSPPSGGTDTQYF. In nucleotides, the CDR3 is TGTGCCAGCAGCCCCCCTAGCGGGGGCACAGATACGCAGTATTTT.

The sample holds a few counts of this clonotype. V gene TRBV6-2 or TRBV6-3 combines with J gene TRBJ2-7; the match to TRBD2 covers 11 bases. CDR1 and CDR2 (germline): MNHEY, SVGEGT. The length of the CDR3 is 14 residues. Trimming cost V 8 bases and J 3 bases; bases outside gene matches: 6. The CDR3: CASRGSGRVYEQYF. The CDR3 bases are TGTGCCAGCCGAGGTAGCGGGAGGGTCTACGAGCAGTACTTC.

The chain couples TRBV18 to TRBJ2-2, with D perhaps TRBD2 (6 bases). This CDR3 has 15 amino acids. Looked up from germline, CDR1 is KGHSH and CDR2 is LQKENI. V was trimmed by 3 bases and J by 4 bases, leaving 12 bases between them. This CDR3 reads CASSPPSEVTGELFF. In DNA form, the CDR3 reads TGTGCCAGCTCACCCCCTAGCGAAGTCACCGGGGAGCTGTTTTTT.

V usage is TRBV5-1 and J usage is TRBJ1-4; D not resolved. Germline V gives CDR1 SGHRS, CDR2 YFSETQ. There are 15 residues in the CDR3. V lost 0 bases, J lost 0 bases, and 6 bases lay in between. Here the CDR3 reads CASSLGGSTNEKLFF. For the CDR3, the DNA is TGCGCCAGCAGCTTGGGTGGGTCAACTAATGAAAAACTGTTTTTT.

This clonotype has just a few counts. V gene TRBV29-1 combines with J gene TRBJ2-2; D unresolved. The CDR3 loop spans 13 amino acids. Trimming stripped 6 bases from V and 6 bases from J, with 14 bases between. Germline values: CDR1 SQVTM, CDR2 ANQGSEA. The CDR3 is CSVARTVAGELFF. The CDR3, as DNA: TGCAGCGTCGCTCGGACGGTAGCCGGGGAGCTGTTTTTT.

The chain is built from TRBV27 and TRBJ1-2, with 7 nucleotides matching TRBD1. This CDR3 is 13 amino acids long. V was pared by 2 bases and J by 7 bases, with 4 bases of the junction left unmatched. From germline, CDR1 is MNHEY and CDR2 SMNVEV (reference sequence). The CDR3 loop reads CASSLQGVGGYTF. The DNA for the CDR3 is TGTGCCAGCAGTTTACAGGGGGTAGGTGGCTACACCTTC.

This sequence joins TRBV20-1 and TRBJ1-2, with 8 bases lining up with TRBD1. Per the germline V gene, CDR1 is DFQATT and CDR2 is SNEGSKA (reference sequence). V was clipped by 1 base and J by 3 bases; unmatched bases: 4. CDR3 length equals 14 residues. As DNA, the CDR3 is TGCAGTGCTAGAGCCTCAGGGGGCGACTATGGCTACACCTTC. Protein product: CSARASGGDYGYTF.

This chain uses TRBV5-1 with TRBJ1-2, with 7 bases matching TRBD1. The CDR3 covers 15 residues. J gave up 2 bases and V 4 bases, and 8 bases lay outside the gene matches. Germline CDR1 reads SGHRS; CDR2 reads YFSETQ. This CDR3 is CASSPGDRENYGYTF. In nucleotides, the CDR3 is TGCGCCAGCAGCCCCGGAGACAGGGAGAACTATGGCTACACCTTC.

This clonotype was seen only once. The J gene is TRBJ2-7, the V gene TRBV28; 14 bases line up with TRBD2. The CDR3 runs to 16 residues. V was clipped by 4 bases and J by 5 bases; unmatched bases: 7. CDR1 is MDHEN and CDR2 is SYDVKM in the germline V gene. CDR3 region: CASSSTGTSGSHEQYF. DNA for the CDR3: TGTGCCAGCAGTTCCACCGGGACTAGCGGGAGTCACGAGCAGTACTTC.

This chain joins TRBV5-1 and TRBJ2-7; D remains ambiguous. The CDR3 extends over 15 amino acids. The V end was cut by 0 bases, the J end by 3 bases, with 13 bases between. Per the germline V gene, CDR1 is SGHRS and CDR2 is YFSETQ. The CDR3 protein is CASSLDALGIYEQYF. The CDR3 bases are TGCGCCAGCAGCTTGGACGCCCTCGGAATCTACGAGCAGTACTTC.